This T cell receptor (beta chain) was obtained from a study of tumor-infiltrating lymphocytes in primary liver carcinoma. This clonotype has a handful of counts. From 500 ng of total RNA, TCR beta-specific cDNA was reverse-transcribed using a constant-region primer. Generation of the TCR beta libraries relied on three nested multiplex PCR rounds using slightly modified ARM-PCR. TCRdb reprocessed the multiplex PCR reads with MiXCR, giving one entry per CDR3 protein. The sample holds 50,000 to 70,000 distinct CDR3 sequences, about two thirds seen once. Co-extracting RNA and DNA was done with about 17-30 mg of unsorted bulk tissue as input. Source material: liver tumor tissue from sampling region 2. The subset is: tumor region T2, inferior pole. This receptor was obtained from a man aged 40-49 years with primary liver carcinoma and hepatitis B virus infection.

The CDR3 DNA follows: TGTGCCAGCAGCTTAGTCCCGGCTAGCGGGCAAGAGACCCAGTACTTC. Residues: CASSLVPASGQETQYF. V usage is TRBV11-2 and J usage is TRBJ2-5, with 8 bases aligning to TRBD2. This CDR3 has 16 amino acids. Germline V gene lookup returns CDR1 SGHAT and CDR2 FQNNGV. V was pared by 1 base and J by 2 bases, with 6 bases of the junction left unmatched. Combining the CDR3 with reference TRBV11-2 and TRBJ2-5 gives the whole variable domain EAGVAQSPRYKIIEKRQSVAFWCNPISGHATLYWYQQILGQGPKLLIQFQNNGVVDDSQLPKDRFSAERLKGVDSTLKIQPAKLEDSAVYLCASSLVPASGQETQYFGPGTRLLVL.